This T cell receptor beta chain was captured by sequencing in a study of blood T cell repertoires in COVID-19. Study-wide background: Some COVID-19 samples were acute and others convalescent; all came from the United States, Italy and Spain. Sample material is recorded as cDNA or gDNA derived from T cells, B-cell-depleted T cells, or PBMCs.

Patients from Seattle were sampled longitudinally, starting during active infection. Germline values: CDR1 SGHTA, CDR2 FQGNSA. The CDR3 spans 16 residues. The junction had 5 bases not matched to a gene; V was cut back by 0 bases and J by 4 bases. Study processing details: Reference gene primer amplification gave nucleated cell count estimates. This table comes from immunoSEQ multiplex PCR, and its TCRdb copy is limited to in-frame clones, with some not included. The V and J calls and clone size were taken over from that table, and D and trimming were inferred from the DNA. The sample carries roughly 350,000 clones, around 87% recorded once.

The chain is built from TRBV7-2 and TRBJ2-7; TRBD2 agrees at 11 bases. The sample comprised peripheral blood. The sequence was obtained from a woman under 40 with COVID-19, enrolled during active disease. The DNA of the CDR3 is TGTGCCAGCAGCTTAGCTAGCGGGAGGGTTACGTACGAGCAGTACTTC. Translating gives CASSLASGRVTYEQYF.